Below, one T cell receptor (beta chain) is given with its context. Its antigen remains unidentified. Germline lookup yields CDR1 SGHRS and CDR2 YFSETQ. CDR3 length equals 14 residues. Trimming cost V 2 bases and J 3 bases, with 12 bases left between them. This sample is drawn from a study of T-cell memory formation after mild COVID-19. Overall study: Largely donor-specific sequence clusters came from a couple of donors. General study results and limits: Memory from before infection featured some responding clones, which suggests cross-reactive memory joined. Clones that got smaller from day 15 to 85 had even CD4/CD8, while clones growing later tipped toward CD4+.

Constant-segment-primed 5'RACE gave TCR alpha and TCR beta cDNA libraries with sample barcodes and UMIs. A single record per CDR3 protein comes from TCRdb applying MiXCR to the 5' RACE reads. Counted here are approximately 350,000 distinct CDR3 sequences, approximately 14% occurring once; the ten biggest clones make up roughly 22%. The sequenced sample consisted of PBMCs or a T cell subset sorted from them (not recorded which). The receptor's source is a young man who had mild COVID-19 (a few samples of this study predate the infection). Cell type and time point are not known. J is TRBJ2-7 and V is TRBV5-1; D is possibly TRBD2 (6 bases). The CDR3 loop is CASSLAGTLYEQYF. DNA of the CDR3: TGCGCCAGCAGCTTAGCCGGGACTCTCTACGAGCAGTACTTC.